This T cell receptor (beta chain) was recorded in a study of T-cell reconstitution after alpha-beta-depleted transplantation in children. Study-wide results and limits: After transplant, at about two months, alpha-beta T cells were reportedly derived from several hundred expanded graft clones. T-cell numbers and diversity one year post-transplant derived largely from freshly generated T cells. Some patients showed high day-60 TCRbeta diversity, which derived from surviving recipient T cells and thymic progenitors.

This CDR3 comprises 14 residues. Germline values: CDR1 SGHRS, CDR2 YFSETQ. Trimming took off 4 bases at V and 7 bases at J, with 12 bases between the two ends. Unique molecular identifiers were incorporated during preparation of the TCRbeta library. One entry per CDR3 protein, called by TCRdb with MiXCR from the PCR reads. The table records about 580,000 distinct CDR3 sequences, roughly a quarter of them present only once. Concerning this clonotype itself: No antigen is known for it.

The sequence came from a boy younger than two with Wiskott-Aldrich syndrome, due to receive a stem cell transplant. This chain links TRBV5-1 with TRBJ1-6; maybe TRBD1 (6 bases). Sequenced material: PBMCs, taken before TCRalphabeta/CD19-depleted stem cell transplant. CDR3 region: CASSINTGNSPLHF. The CDR3 DNA sequence: TGCGCCAGCAGCATCAATACAGGGAATTCACCCCTCCACTTT.